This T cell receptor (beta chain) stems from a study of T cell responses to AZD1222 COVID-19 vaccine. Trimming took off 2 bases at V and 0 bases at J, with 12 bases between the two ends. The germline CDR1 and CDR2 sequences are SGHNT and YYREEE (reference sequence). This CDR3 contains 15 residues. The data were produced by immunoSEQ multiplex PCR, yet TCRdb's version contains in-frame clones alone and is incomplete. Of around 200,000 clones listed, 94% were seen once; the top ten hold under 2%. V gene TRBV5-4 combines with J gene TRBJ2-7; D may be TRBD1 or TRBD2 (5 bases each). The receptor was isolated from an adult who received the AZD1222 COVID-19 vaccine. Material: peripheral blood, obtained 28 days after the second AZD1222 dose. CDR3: CASSFSRDLSYEQYF. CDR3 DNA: TGTGCCAGCAGCTTTTCCAGGGACCTCTCCTACGAGCAGTACTTC. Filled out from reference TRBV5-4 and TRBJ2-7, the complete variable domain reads ETGVTQSPTHLIKTRGQQVTLRCSSQSGHNTVSWYQQALGQGPQFIFQYYREEENGRGNFPPRFSGLQFPNYSSELNVNALELDDSALYLCASSFSRDLSYEQYFGPGTRLTVT.